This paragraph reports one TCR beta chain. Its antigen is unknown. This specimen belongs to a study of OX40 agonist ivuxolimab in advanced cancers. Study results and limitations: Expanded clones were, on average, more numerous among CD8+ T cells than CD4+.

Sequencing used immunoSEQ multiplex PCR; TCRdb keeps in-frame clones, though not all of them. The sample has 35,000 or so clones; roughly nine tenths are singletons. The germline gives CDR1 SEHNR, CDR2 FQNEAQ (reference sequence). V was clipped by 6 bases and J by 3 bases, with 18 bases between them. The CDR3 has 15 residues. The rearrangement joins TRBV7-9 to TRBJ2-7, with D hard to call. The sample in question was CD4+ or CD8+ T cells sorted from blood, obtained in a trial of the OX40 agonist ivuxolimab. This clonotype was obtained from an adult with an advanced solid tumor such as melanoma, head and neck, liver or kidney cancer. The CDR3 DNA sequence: TGTGCCAGCAGTTTCCTCTCAGGACCGAGCTACGAGCAGTACTTC. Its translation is CASSFLSGPSYEQYF.